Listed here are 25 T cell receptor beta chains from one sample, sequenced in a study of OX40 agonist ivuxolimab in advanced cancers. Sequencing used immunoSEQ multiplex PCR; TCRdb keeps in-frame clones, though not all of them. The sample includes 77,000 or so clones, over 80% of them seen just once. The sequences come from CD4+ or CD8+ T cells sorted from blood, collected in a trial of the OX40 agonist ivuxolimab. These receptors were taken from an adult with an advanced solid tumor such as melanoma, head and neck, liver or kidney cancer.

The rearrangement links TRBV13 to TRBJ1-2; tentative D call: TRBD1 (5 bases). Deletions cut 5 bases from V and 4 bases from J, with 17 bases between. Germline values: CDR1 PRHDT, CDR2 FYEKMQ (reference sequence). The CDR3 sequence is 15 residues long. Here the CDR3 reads CASSPPTGLPYGYTF. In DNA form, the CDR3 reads TGTGCCAGCAGCCCCCCCACAGGCCTCCCCTATGGCTACACCTTC.

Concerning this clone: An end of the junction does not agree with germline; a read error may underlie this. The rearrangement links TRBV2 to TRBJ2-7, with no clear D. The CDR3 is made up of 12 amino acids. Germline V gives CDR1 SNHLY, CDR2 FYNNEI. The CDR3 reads CASRPVSHEQYF. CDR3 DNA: TGTGCCAGCAGGCCAGTCTCCCACGAGCAGTACTTC.

CDR3 sequence (DNA): TGCGCCAGCAGCCAAGAGTCTATGGGCAACCCGTGGGAGCAGTACTTC. Residues: CASSQESMGNPWEQYF. This sequence joins TRBV4-1 and TRBJ2-7; unclear D gene. Germline assignment: CDR1 MGHRA and CDR2 YSYEKL. V lost 0 bases and J lost 7, with 19 bases in between. The CDR3 contains 16 residues.

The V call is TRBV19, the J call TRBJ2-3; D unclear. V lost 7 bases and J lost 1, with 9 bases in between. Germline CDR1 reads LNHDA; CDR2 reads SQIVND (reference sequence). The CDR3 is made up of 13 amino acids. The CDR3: CASTHRGTDTQYF. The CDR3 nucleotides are TGTGCCAGTACCCACCGGGGCACAGATACGCAGTATTTT. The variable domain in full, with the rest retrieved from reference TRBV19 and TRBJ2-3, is DGGITQSPKYLFRKEGQNVTLSCEQNLNHDAMYWYRQDPGQGLRLIYYSQIVNDFQKGDIAEGYSVSREKKESFPLTVTSAQKNPTAFYLCASTHRGTDTQYFGPGTRLTVL.

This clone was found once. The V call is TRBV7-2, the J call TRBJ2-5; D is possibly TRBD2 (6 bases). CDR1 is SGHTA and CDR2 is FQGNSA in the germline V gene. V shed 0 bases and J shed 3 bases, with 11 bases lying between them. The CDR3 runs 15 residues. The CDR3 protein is CASSLAHAGKETQYF. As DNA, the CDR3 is TGTGCCAGCAGCTTAGCCCACGCGGGGAAAGAGACCCAGTACTTC. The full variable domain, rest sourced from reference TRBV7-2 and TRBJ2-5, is GAGVSQSPSNKVTEKGKDVELRCDPISGHTALYWYRQSLGQGLEFLIYFQGNSAPDKSGLPSDRFSAERTGGSVSTLTIQRTQQEDSAVYLCASSLAHAGKETQYFGPGTRLLVL.

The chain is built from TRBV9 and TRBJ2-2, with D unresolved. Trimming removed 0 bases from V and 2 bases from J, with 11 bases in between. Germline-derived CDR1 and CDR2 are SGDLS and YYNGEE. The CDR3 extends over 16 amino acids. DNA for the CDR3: TGTGCCAGCAGCGTAGAGTGGCAGAAAAACACCGGGGAGCTGTTTTTT. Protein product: CASSVEWQKNTGELFF. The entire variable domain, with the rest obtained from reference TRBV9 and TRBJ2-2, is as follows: DSGVTQTPKHLITATGQRVTLRCSPRSGDLSVYWYQQSLDQGLQFLIQYYNGEERAKGNILERFSAQQFPDLHSELNLSSLELGDSALYFCASSVEWQKNTGELFFGEGSRLTVL.

In DNA, the CDR3 is TGTGCCAGCAGCCCGACCGGGGCGTCAAATGAGCAGTTCTTC. It encodes CASSPTGASNEQFF. V usage is TRBV11-2 and J usage is TRBJ2-1, with D perhaps assigned TRBD1 or TRBD2 (5 bases each). The germline CDR1 and CDR2 sequences are SGHAT and FQNNGV. V was clipped by 5 bases and J by 7 bases, with 15 bases between them. The CDR3 consists of 14 residues.

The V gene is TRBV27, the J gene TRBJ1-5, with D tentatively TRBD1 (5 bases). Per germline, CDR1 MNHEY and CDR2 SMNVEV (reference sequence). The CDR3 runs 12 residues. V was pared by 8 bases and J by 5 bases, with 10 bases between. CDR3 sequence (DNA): TGTGCCAGCCGAAGGGGCGATCAGCCCCAGCATTTT. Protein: CASRRGDQPQHF.

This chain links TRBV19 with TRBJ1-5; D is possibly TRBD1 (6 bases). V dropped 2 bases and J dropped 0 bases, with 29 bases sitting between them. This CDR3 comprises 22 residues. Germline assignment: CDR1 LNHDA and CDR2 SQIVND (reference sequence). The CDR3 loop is CASSIPARHGTYRDHSNQPQHF. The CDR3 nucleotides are TGTGCCAGTAGTATACCCGCCCGCCATGGGACATACAGAGACCATAGCAATCAGCCCCAGCATTTT.

The CDR3 loop is CASSPFRGAETQYF. The DNA of the CDR3 is TGTGCCAGCAGCCCTTTCAGAGGGGCGGAGACCCAGTACTTC. The J gene is TRBJ2-5, the V gene TRBV7-2; possibly TRBD1 or TRBD2 for D (5 bases each). This CDR3 has 14 residues. Germline-derived CDR1 and CDR2 are SGHTA and FQGNSA. Trimming stripped 5 bases from V and 5 bases from J, with 15 bases between.

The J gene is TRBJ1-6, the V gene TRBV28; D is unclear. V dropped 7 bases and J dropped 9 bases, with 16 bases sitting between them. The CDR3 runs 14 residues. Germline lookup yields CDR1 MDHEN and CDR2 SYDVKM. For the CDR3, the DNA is TGTGCCAGCATGCCCCCCCAGAGGAGTTCACCCCTCCACTTT. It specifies CASMPPQRSSPLHF.

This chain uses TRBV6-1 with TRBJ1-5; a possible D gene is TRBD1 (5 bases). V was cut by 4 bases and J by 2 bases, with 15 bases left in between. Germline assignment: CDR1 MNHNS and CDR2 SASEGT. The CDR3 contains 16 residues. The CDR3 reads CASSGVTLGGNQPQHF. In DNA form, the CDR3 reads TGTGCCAGCAGTGGGGTCACCCTAGGGGGCAATCAGCCCCAGCATTTT.

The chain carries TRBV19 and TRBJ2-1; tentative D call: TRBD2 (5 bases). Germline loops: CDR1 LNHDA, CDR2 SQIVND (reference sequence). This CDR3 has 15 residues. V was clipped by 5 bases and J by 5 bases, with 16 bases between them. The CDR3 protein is CASSRPRGLDNEQFF. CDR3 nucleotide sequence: TGTGCCAGTAGTCGCCCGCGCGGGCTAGACAATGAGCAGTTCTTC.

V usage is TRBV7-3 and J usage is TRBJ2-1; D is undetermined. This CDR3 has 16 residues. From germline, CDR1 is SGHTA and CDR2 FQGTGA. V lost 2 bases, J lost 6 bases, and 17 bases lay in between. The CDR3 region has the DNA TGTGCCAGCAGCTTATTGAAACTGGCCCACGGCAATGAGCAGTTCTTC. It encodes CASSLLKLAHGNEQFF.

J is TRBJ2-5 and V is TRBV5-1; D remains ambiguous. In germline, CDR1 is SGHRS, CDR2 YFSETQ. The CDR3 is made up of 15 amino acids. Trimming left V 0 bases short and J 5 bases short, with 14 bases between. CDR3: CASSLAPTPTETQYF. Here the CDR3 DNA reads TGCGCCAGCAGCTTGGCGCCTACTCCGACGGAGACCCAGTACTTC.

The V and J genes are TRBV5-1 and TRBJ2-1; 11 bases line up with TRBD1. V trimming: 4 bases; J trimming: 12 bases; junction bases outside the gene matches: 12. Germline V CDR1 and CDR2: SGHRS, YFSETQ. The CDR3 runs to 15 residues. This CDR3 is CASSPRTGGAMRQFF. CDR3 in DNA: TGCGCCAGCAGCCCCAGGACAGGGGGCGCGATGAGGCAGTTCTTC.

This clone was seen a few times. The CDR3 protein is CASSFSANTGELFF. The CDR3 bases are TGTGCCAGCAGCTTTTCCGCGAACACCGGGGAGCTGTTTTTT. V usage is TRBV5-8 and J usage is TRBJ2-2; unclear D gene. V was trimmed by 2 bases and J by 0 bases, leaving 5 bases between them. Germline assignment: CDR1 SGHTS and CDR2 YDEGEE. The CDR3 sequence is 14 residues long.

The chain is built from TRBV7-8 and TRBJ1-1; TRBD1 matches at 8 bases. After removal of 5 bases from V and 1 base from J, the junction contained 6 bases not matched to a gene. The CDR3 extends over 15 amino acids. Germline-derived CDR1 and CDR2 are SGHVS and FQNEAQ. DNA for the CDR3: TGTGCCAGCAGCCCACGGGACAGGTCGAACACTGAAGCTTTCTTT. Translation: CASSPRDRSNTEAFF.

CDR3 residues: CASSLTGNYNSPLHF. CDR3 sequence (DNA): TGTGCCAGCAGCTTAACGGGCAACTATAATTCACCCCTCCACTTT. The chain is built from TRBV7-2 and TRBJ1-6; no definite D call. Germline V lookup: CDR1 SGHTA, CDR2 FQGNSA. Trimming shortened V by 2 bases and J by 3 bases, and 8 bases separated the two germline ends. The CDR3 contains 15 residues.

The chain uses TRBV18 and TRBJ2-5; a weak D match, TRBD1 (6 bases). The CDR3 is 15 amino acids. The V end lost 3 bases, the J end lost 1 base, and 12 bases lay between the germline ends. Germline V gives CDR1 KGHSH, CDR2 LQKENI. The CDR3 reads CASSPTLTGQETQYF. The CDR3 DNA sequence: TGTGCCAGCTCACCTACGCTGACAGGCCAAGAGACCCAGTACTTC. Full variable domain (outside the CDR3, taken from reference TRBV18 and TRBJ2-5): NAGVMQNPRHLVRRRGQEARLRCSPMKGHSHVYWYRQLPEEGLKFMVYLQKENIIDESGMPKERFSAEFPKEGPSILRIQQVVRGDSAAYFCASSPTLTGQETQYFGPGTRLLVL.

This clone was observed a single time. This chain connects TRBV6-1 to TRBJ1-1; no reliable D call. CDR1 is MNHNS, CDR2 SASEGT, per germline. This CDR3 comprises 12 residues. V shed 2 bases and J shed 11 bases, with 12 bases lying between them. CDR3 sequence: CASSEIWGWAFF. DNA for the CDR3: TGTGCCAGCAGTGAAATTTGGGGATGGGCTTTCTTT.

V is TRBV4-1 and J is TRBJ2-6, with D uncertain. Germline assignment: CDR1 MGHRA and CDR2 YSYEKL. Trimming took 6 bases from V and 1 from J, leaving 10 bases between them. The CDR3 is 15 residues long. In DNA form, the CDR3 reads TGCGCCAGCAGGGAAGGGCTATCTGGGGCCAACGTCCTGACTTTC. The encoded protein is CASREGLSGANVLTF.

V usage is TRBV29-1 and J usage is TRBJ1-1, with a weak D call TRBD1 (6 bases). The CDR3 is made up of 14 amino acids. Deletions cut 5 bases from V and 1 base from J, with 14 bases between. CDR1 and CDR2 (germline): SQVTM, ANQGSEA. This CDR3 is CSVSPGASNTEAFF. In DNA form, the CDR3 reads TGCAGCGTTTCCCCGGGGGCCTCGAACACTGAAGCTTTCTTT.

The DNA for the CDR3 is TGTGCCAGCAGCTTTGCGGGTATTGCCTATGGCTACACCTTC. Translation: CASSFAGIAYGYTF. The chain uses TRBV7-2 and TRBJ1-2; D is unresolved. The V end lost 3 bases, the J end lost 4 bases, and 12 bases lay between the germline ends. Germline V gives CDR1 SGHTA, CDR2 FQGNSA. This CDR3 has 14 residues.

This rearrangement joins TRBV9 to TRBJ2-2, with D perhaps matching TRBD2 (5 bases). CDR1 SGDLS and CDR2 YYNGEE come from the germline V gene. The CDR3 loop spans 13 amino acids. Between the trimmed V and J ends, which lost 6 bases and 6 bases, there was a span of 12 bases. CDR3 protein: CASTRTASGELFF. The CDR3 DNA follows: TGTGCCAGCACCAGGACTGCGTCCGGGGAGCTGTTTTTT.